The rows below give T cell receptor beta chains drawn from one sample of a study of shared clonotypes between healthy human individuals. The method was immunoSEQ multiplex PCR; TCRdb's version includes in-frame clones alone and lacks a portion of them. The sample includes some 2.1 million clones, about 94% of them seen just once. Source material: naive CD8+ T cells from PBMCs. The receptors were sampled from a man aged 18 to 35 in good health. Some clones in this sample may be carry-over from other donors' samples. Each CDR3 is given with its conserved first and last residue. D genes are given only for firm matches. The size entry is marked missing in some rows and otherwise reads once, few, many or a size class.

>-|TRBV27|TRBJ2-1|-
TGTGCCAGCAGTAGCAGACTAGGGCCCCTTTCTGAGTTCTTC
CASSSRLGPLSEFF
>-|TRBV7-3|TRBJ2-1|-
TGTGCCAGCAGCTCTAGCAGGAGCTCCTACAATGAGCAGTTCTTC
CASSSSRSSYNEQFF
>-|TRBV4-2|TRBJ2-3|TRBD2
TGTGCCAGCAGCCAAGGACTAGCGGATACGCAGTATTTT
CASSQGLADTQYF
>-|TRBV6-5|TRBJ2-7|-
TGTGCCAGCAGTTACTTGGGCGGAGGCACTTACGAGCAGTACTTC
CASSYLGGGTYEQYF
>-|TRBV7-9|TRBJ2-7|TRBD1
TGTGCCAGCAGCTTGAACAGGGGGAAATGGTCCTACGAGCAGTACTTC
CASSLNRGKWSYEQYF
>-|TRBV11-2|TRBJ2-7|-
TGTGCCAGCAGCCGCGGACAGACCTACGAGCAGTACTTC
CASSRGQTYEQYF
>-|TRBV11-3|TRBJ1-1|-
TGTGCCAGCGCCAAGGGGCGAGACACTGAAGCTTTCTTT
CASAKGRDTEAFF
>-|TRBV11-2|TRBJ2-7|TRBD1
TGTGCCAGCAGCTTGACAGGGATAACCTACGAGCAGTACTTC
CASSLTGITYEQYF
>-|TRBV11-2|TRBJ2-3|TRBD1
TGTGCCAGCAGCTCCCGGGACAGGGTCACAGATACGCAGTATTTT
CASSSRDRVTDTQYF
>once|TRBV14|TRBJ1-2|-
TGTGCCAGCAGCCAAGCATCCCCACGGGGGTCTGGCTACACCTTC
CASSQASPRGSGYTF
>once|TRBV11-2|TRBJ2-7|TRBD1
TGTGCCAGCAGCTCCCGGACAGGGGCGAACTACGAGCAGTACTTC
CASSSRTGANYEQYF
>-|TRBV11-2|TRBJ2-5|-
TGTGCCAGCAGGGATCCCCCCACAGGGAGGTACCAAGAGACCCAGTACTTC
CASRDPPTGRYQETQYF
>once|TRBV28|TRBJ2-2|-
TGTGCCAGCAGGTACCCCCGGCTAGCATACACGAACACCGGGGAGCTGTTTTTT
CASRYPRLAYTNTGELFF
>-|TRBV27|TRBJ2-7|TRBD2
TGTGCCAGCAGCCCTCTAGCGGGAGGGCTCGAGCAGTACTTC
CASSPLAGGLEQYF
>-|TRBV7-2|TRBJ2-1|-
TGTGCCAGCAGCTTCGGGGGGCGCGAGAATGAGCAGTTCTTC
CASSFGGRENEQFF
>-|TRBV27|TRBJ2-1|TRBD2
TGTGCCAGCAGTTTAATAGGACTAGCGGGACTTAACAATGAGCAGTTCTTC
CASSLIGLAGLNNEQFF
>-|TRBV23-1|TRBJ2-7|-
TGCGCCAGCAGTCAACCAACAGGGAACAGCTCCTACGAGCAGTACTTC
CASSQPTGNSSYEQYF
>few|TRBV13|TRBJ2-2|-
TGTGCCAGCAGCCCTCCTTACGGGTTGGGCACCGGGGAGCTGTTTTTT
CASSPPYGLGTGELFF
>-|TRBV27|TRBJ2-7|-
TGTGCCAGCAGTGCCCGGACAATCTACGAGCAGTACTTC
CASSARTIYEQYF
>few|TRBV9|TRBJ1-5|-
TGTGCCAGCAGCGTAGGGAATCAGCCCCAGCATTTT
CASSVGNQPQHF
>-|TRBV7-9|TRBJ1-2|TRBD1
TGTGCCAGCAGCCGGACAGGGCCATCATATGGCTACACCTTC
CASSRTGPSYGYTF
>-|TRBV27|TRBJ2-1|TRBD2
TGTGCCAGCAGTCCCCTAGCGGGAGGATATAATGAGCAGTTCTTC
CASSPLAGGYNEQFF
>-|TRBV11-2|TRBJ1-1|TRBD1
TGTGCCAGCAGCCCAGGTTTTGGACAGGGCAGGCGGAACACTGAAGCTTTCTTT
CASSPGFGQGRRNTEAFF
>-|TRBV5-1|TRBJ2-3|TRBD1
TGCGCCAGCACCACCGTAAACGACCGGAGGACAGGGCGAGAGGCAGATACGCAGTATTTT
CASTTVNDRRTGREADTQYF
>-|TRBV7-9|TRBJ2-4|-
TGTGCCAGCAGCTTAAGTACAAGAAACATTCAGTACTTC
CASSLSTRNIQYF
>-|TRBV28|TRBJ2-1|-
TGTGCCAGCAGTCCAGCGGTGTACAATGAGCAGTTCTTC
CASSPAVYNEQFF
>-|TRBV7-8|TRBJ2-7|-
TGTGCCAGCAGTTTCGGGACCGTATCCTACGAGCAGTACTTC
CASSFGTVSYEQYF
>once|TRBV9|TRBJ2-3|TRBD2
TGTGCCAGCAGCGTAGTCAGCGGGGGCACAGATACGCAGTATTTT
CASSVVSGGTDTQYF
>-|TRBV6-6|TRBJ1-2|-
TGTGCCAGCAGGCTTAGGGAAGGGTTCTATGGCTACACCTTC
CASRLREGFYGYTF
>once|TRBV4-3|TRBJ2-7|-
TGCGCCAGCAGCCAAGTGGTAGGGACGGGGCTATACGAGCAGTACTTC
CASSQVVGTGLYEQYF
>-|TRBV19|TRBJ2-3|-
TGTGCCAGTACCCCGAGCCGATTCATGACAGATACGCAGTATTTT
CASTPSRFMTDTQYF
>-|TRBV4-3|TRBJ2-1|TRBD1
TGCGCCAGCAGCCCCGGGACAGGGAGGGGAACCCACAATGAGCAGTTCTTC
CASSPGTGRGTHNEQFF
>-|TRBV7-9|TRBJ2-3|-
TGTGCCAGCCACCTCCACCGGGACCTCCATGTTCGCACAGATACGCAGTATTTT
CASHLHRDLHVRTDTQYF
>-|TRBV7-3|TRBJ2-5|-
TGTGCCAGCAGCCAAACGGGGCTAGGAGAGACCCAGTACTTC
CASSQTGLGETQYF
>-|TRBV5-1|TRBJ2-5|TRBD2
TGCGCCAGCAGCGACTGGACTAGCGGTACCCAAGAGACCCAGTACTTC
CASSDWTSGTQETQYF
>-|TRBV28|TRBJ1-1|-
TGTGCCAGCAGTTCGGGCTTCGGACTCGCGAACACTGAAGCTTTCTTT
CASSSGFGLANTEAFF
>few|TRBV6-4|TRBJ1-5|TRBD1
TGTGCCAGCAGGGGACAGGGTGTGCGGCAGCCCCAGCATTTT
CASRGQGVRQPQHF
>-|TRBV6-6|TRBJ1-1|TRBD1
TGTGCCAGCACTGGCGGGACAGTTGAAGCTTTCTTT
CASTGGTVEAFF
>-|TRBV6-1|TRBJ2-5|-
TGTGCCAGCAGTGAGGTGGGGAGAGGAGAGACCCAGTACTTC
CASSEVGRGETQYF
>-|TRBV7-9|TRBJ2-7|TRBD2
TGTGCCAGCAGCTCTCCTCACCAGGGACTAGCGGACTCCTACGAGCAGTACTTC
CASSSPHQGLADSYEQYF
>-|TRBV27|TRBJ2-1|-
TGTGCCAGCAGCGATCGGGACTCCACTCGATACAATGAGCAGTTCTTC
CASSDRDSTRYNEQFF
>-|TRBV10-3|TRBJ2-7|-
TGTGCTCAACCCCGGGGACCCGAGCAGTACTTC
CAQPRGPEQYF
>-|TRBV27|TRBJ2-3|TRBD1
TGTGCCAGCAGTCTGCTCCGGACAGGGAGGTCAGATACGCAGTATTTT
CASSLLRTGRSDTQYF
>-|TRBV11-2|TRBJ2-3|-
TGTGCCAGCAGTCCAACTGCGGGCCGGTCCTGGGATACGCAGTATTTT
CASSPTAGRSWDTQYF
>-|TRBV19|TRBJ2-1|-
TGTGCCAGTATTGAAGAGCAGTTCTTC
CASIEEQFF
>-|TRBV27|TRBJ2-5|-
TGTGCCAGCAGTTTAGACGCGGGGCCCGGATGGACCCAGTACTTC
CASSLDAGPGWTQYF
>-|TRBV7-2|TRBJ2-7|TRBD2
TGTGCCAGCAGCTTAGTTGTGGCAGCGGGGTACTCCTACGAGCAGTACTTC
CASSLVVAAGYSYEQYF
>-|TRBV7-9|TRBJ2-7|-
TGTGCCAGCAGCTTAGGTATGATCGAGCAGTACTTC
CASSLGMIEQYF
>-|TRBV6-6|TRBJ2-1|-
TGTGCCAGCAGTCCCCTCCCCTTAAATGAGCAGTTCTTC
CASSPLPLNEQFF
>-|TRBV5-1|TRBJ2-7|-
TGCGCCAGCAGCTATGGATCGTACGAGCAGTACTTC
CASSYGSYEQYF
>-|TRBV7-9|TRBJ1-3|TRBD1
TGTGCCAGCAGCCCCGACAGGGGGAACACCATATATTTT
CASSPDRGNTIYF